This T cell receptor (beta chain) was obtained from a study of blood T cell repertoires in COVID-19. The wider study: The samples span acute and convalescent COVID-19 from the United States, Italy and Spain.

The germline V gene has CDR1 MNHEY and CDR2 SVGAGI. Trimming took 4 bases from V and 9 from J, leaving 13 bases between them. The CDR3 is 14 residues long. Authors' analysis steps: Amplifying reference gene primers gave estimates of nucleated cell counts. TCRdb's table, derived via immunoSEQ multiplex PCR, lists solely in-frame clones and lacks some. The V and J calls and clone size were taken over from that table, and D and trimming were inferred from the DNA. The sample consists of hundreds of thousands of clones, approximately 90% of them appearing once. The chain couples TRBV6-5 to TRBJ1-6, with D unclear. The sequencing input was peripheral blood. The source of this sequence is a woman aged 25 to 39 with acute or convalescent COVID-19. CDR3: CASSSSINSSPLHF. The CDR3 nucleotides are TGTGCCAGCAGTTCATCCATTAATAGTTCACCCCTCCACTTT.